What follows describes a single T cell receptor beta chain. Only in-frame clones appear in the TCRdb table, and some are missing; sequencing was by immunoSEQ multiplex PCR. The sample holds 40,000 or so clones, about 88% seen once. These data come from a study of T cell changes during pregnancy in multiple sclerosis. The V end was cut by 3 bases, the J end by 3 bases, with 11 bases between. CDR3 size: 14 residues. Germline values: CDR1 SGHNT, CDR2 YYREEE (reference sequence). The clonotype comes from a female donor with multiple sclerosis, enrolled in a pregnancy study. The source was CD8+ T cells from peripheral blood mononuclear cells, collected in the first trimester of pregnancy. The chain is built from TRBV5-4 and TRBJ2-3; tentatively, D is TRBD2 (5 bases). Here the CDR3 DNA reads TGTGCCAGCAGCTCTGAGGAGCGGACAGATACGCAGTATTTT. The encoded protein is CASSSEERTDTQYF.